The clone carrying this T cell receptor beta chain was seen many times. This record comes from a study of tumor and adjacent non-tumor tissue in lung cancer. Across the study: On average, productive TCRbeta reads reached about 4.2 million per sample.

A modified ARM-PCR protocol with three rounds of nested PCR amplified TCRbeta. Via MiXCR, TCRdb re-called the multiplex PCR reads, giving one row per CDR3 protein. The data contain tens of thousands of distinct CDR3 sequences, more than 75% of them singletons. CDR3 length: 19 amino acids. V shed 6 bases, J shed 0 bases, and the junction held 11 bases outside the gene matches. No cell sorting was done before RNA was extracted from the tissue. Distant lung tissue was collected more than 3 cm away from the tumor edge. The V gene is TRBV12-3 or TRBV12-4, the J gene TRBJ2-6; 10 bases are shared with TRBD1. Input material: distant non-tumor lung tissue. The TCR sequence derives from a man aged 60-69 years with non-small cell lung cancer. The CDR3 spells CASRQTGQGTISGANVLTF. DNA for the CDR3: TGTGCCAGCAGGCAGACGGGACAGGGGACCATCTCTGGGGCCAACGTCCTGACTTTC.